The rows below give T cell receptor beta chains drawn from one sample of a study of blood T cell repertoires in COVID-19. Assay used: immunoSEQ multiplex PCR; TCRdb lists only in-frame clones, some missing. This sample has 53,000 or so clones, with roughly four fifths found just once. The sequenced material came from peripheral blood. The receptors shown here come from a human donor in a cohort sampled during active COVID-19. The conserved cysteine and the conserved F or W are not part of the CDR3 here.

j_gene: TRBJ2-7
len: 13
v_gene: TRBV6-5
CDR3aa: ASSPVAGTSYEQY

j_gene: TRBJ1-4
len: 13
v_gene: TRBV2
CDR3aa: ASSGSGQGLEKLF

j_gene: TRBJ2-7
len: 12
v_gene: TRBV6-5
CDR3aa: ASSYTDRDHEQY

j_gene: TRBJ1-1
len: 14
v_gene: TRBV10-3
CDR3aa: AISDTGGVGWTEAF

j_gene: TRBJ2-3
len: 14
v_gene: TRBV4-3
CDR3aa: ASSQDMAGAGDTQY

j_gene: TRBJ1-4
len: 13
v_gene: TRBV15
CDR3aa: ATSEDRGRNEKLF

j_gene: TRBJ2-7
len: 13
v_gene: TRBV5-6
CDR3aa: ASSFFGTSGSGQY

j_gene: TRBJ2-2
len: 14
v_gene: TRBV27
CDR3aa: ASSERTSGLTGELF

j_gene: TRBJ2-1
len: 12
v_gene: TRBV6-4
CDR3aa: ASSVSEKYNEQF

j_gene: TRBJ1-6
len: 13
v_gene: TRBV16
CDR3aa: ASSPDRAGNSPLH

j_gene: TRBJ1-5
len: 12
v_gene: TRBV19
CDR3aa: ASSPAGRNQPQH

j_gene: TRBJ2-3
len: 13
v_gene: TRBV29-1
CDR3aa: SAKERGASTDTQY

j_gene: TRBJ1-3
len: 15
v_gene: TRBV5-6
CDR3aa: ASSYRDRIFSGNTIY

j_gene: TRBJ1-1
len: 11
v_gene: TRBV20-1
CDR3aa: SASFGGWTEAF